Here is one T cell receptor (beta chain) with its context. What it recognizes is unknown. The source of the sample is a study of T cells in tuberculosis. Study-wide results and limits: Active tuberculosis cases were adults; controls were adolescents. Smaller alpha distances in active tuberculosis partly reflected shorter CDR3-alpha lengths.

The CDR3 totals 16 residues. Per germline, CDR1 LNHDA and CDR2 SQIVND (reference sequence). With 3 bases clipped from V and 1 base from J, the junction kept 3 bases outside the gene matches. This table comes from immunoSEQ multiplex PCR, and its TCRdb copy is limited to in-frame clones, with some not included. The profile covers about 43,000 clones, with 94% appearing a single time and about 2% taken by the ten largest. The chain combines TRBV19 with TRBJ2-3; 11 bases are shared with TRBD2. The specimen was PBMCs. This TCR was sampled from a donor between 10 and 35 years old with latent tuberculosis or without tuberculosis infection. Some clones in this sample may be carry-over from other donors' samples. The CDR3 protein is CASSMQLAGGTDTQYF. The DNA of the CDR3 is TGTGCCAGTAGTATGCAACTAGCGGGAGGCACAGATACGCAGTATTTT.